This T cell receptor beta chain was found in a study of shared T cell receptors in the human thymus. The data were produced by immunoSEQ multiplex PCR, yet TCRdb's version contains in-frame clones alone and is incomplete. The sample lists almost 550,000 clones; about 84% were seen once. Germline-derived CDR1 and CDR2 are MRHNA and SNTAGT. V shed 4 bases and J 9 bases; nucleotides not matched to a gene: 12. This CDR3 contains 17 residues. The same specimen was also included in a second study, on human thymus T cells. As that study records: Healthy Finnish infants having corrective surgery for congenital heart defects served as donors. Gene usage for V and J segments appeared biased in thymic and blood repertoires. Related work found strong thymic repertoire overlap between unrelated individuals.

This clonotype was sampled from a boy under two years old with a congenital heart defect. V is TRBV6-4 and J is TRBJ2-1, with 13 bases fitting TRBD2. Input material: thymocytes. For the CDR3, the DNA is TGTGCCAGCAGTGGCCCAAGGACTAGCGGGAGCATTAGTGAGCAGTTCTTC. This translates into CASSGPRTSGSISEQFF.